The clone carrying this T cell receptor beta chain was counted between two and nine times. Its antigen is currently unknown. A TCRbeta library incorporating unique molecular identifiers was prepared. TCRdb reanalysed the PCR reads using MiXCR and keeps one entry per CDR3 protein. The sample yields about 97,000 distinct CDR3 sequences, 6% seen once. The data were taken from a study of T-cell reconstitution after alpha-beta-depleted transplantation in children. Unmatched junction bases numbered 6, after V lost 5 bases and J lost 1 base. Germline CDR1 reads DFQATT; CDR2 reads SNEGSKA (reference sequence). There are 17 residues in the CDR3. Study-level findings and limits: Most T-cell counts and diversity one year after the transplant came from T cells that were newly produced. At day 60, the high TCRbeta diversity found in some patients originated from recipient T cells and thymic progenitors that had survived. Several hundred expanded graft clones reportedly gave rise to the alpha-beta T cells present about two months after transplant.

V gene TRBV20-1 combines with J gene TRBJ2-3, with 16 positions matching TRBD2. The clonotype originates from a female patient aged 2-15 years who had a stem cell transplant for Fanconi anemia, so the T cells may come from the graft donor. Source: PBMCs, mostly from graft donor cells, taken 60 days after TCRalphabeta/CD19-depleted stem cell transplant. CDR3 in DNA: TGCAGTGCTGGGACTAGCGGGAGGGCCCGAGGCACAGATACGCAGTATTTT. Its translation is CSAGTSGRARGTDTQYF.